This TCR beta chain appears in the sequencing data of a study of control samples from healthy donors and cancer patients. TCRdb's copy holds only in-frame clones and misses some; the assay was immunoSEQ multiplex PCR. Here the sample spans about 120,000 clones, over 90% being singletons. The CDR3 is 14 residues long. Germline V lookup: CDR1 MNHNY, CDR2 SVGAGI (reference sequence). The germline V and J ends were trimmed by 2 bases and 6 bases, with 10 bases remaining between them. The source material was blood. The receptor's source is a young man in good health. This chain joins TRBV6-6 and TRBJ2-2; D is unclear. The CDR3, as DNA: TGTGCCAGCAGTTACACGCGTTTAGCCGGGGAGCTGTTTTTT. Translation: CASSYTRLAGELFF.